These T cell receptor beta chains were read from a single sample in a study of T-cell memory formation after mild COVID-19. TCRdb re-called the 5' RACE reads through MiXCR, storing one row per CDR3 protein. The sample shows 150,000 or so distinct CDR3 sequences, 25% to 40% of them seen only once. Input material: PBMCs or a T cell subset sorted from them (not recorded which). These receptors originate from an adult woman who had mild COVID-19 (a few samples of this study predate the infection). Cell type and time point are not known. The conserved cysteine and the conserved F or W are not part of the CDR3 here.

TRBV4-2	TRBJ1-3	ASSWAVLNSGNTIY
TRBV9	TRBJ2-1	ASSAENGEQF
TRBV2	TRBJ1-1	ASSVQGMNTEAF
TRBV24-1	TRBJ2-3	ATSDFLAGGPNTQY
TRBV20-1	TRBJ2-1	SARELPYNEQF
TRBV27	TRBJ1-2	ASSPQGSNYGYT
TRBV20-1	TRBJ1-2	SADPRGNYGYT
TRBV24-1	TRBJ1-2	ATSDGTEIYGYT
TRBV24-1	TRBJ2-5	ATSDPGPREQETQY
TRBV12-3/TRBV12-4	TRBJ2-7	ASSSYVIGSSYEQY